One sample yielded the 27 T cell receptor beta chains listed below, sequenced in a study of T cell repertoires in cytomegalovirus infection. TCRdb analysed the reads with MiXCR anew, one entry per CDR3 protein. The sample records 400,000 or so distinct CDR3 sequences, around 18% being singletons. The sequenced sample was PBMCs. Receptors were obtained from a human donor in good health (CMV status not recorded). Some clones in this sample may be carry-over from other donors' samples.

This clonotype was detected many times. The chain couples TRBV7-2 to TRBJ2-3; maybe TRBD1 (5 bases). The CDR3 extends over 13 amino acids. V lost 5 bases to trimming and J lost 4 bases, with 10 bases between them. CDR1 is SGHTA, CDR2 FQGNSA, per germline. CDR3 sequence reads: CASSQDNPDTQYF. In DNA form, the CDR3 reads TGTGCCAGCAGCCAGGACAACCCAGATACGCAGTATTTT.

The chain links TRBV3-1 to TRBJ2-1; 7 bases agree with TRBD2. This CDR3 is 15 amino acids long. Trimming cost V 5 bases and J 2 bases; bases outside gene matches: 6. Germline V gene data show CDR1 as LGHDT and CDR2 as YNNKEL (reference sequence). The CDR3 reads CASSLRTSPYNEQFF. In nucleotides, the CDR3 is TGTGCCAGCAGCTTACGGACTAGTCCCTACAATGAGCAGTTCTTC.

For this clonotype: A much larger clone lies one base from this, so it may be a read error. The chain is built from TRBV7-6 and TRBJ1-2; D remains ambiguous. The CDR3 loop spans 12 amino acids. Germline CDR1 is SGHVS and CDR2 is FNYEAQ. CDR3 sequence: CASGDVLYGYNF. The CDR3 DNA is TGTGCCAGCGGAGATGTCTTATATGGCTACAACTTC.

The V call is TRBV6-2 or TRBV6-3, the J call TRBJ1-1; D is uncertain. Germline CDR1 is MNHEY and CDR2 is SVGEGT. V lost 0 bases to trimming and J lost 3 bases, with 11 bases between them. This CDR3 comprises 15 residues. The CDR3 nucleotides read TGTGCCAGCAGTTACTCGTTTGGGCAGTACACTGAAGCTTTCTTT. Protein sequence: CASSYSFGQYTEAFF.

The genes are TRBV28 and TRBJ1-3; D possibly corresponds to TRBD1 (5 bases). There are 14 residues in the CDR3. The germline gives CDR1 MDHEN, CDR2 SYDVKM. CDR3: CASSFREWGNTIYF. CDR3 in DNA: TGTGCTAGCTCATTCAGGGAGTGGGGAAACACCATATATTTT.

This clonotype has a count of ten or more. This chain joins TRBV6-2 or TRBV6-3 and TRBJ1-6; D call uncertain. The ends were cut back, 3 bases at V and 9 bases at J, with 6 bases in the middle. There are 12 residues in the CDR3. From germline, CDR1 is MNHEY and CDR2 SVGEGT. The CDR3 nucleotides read TGTGCCAGCAGTTATGGGCTTTCACCCCTCCACTTT. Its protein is CASSYGLSPLHF.

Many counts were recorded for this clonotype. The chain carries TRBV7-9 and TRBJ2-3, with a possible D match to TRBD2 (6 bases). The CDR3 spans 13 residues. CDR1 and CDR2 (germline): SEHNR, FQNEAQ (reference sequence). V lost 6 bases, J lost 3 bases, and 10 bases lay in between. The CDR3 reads CASRDYETDTQYF. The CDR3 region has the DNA TGTGCCAGCAGGGACTACGAGACAGATACGCAGTATTTT.

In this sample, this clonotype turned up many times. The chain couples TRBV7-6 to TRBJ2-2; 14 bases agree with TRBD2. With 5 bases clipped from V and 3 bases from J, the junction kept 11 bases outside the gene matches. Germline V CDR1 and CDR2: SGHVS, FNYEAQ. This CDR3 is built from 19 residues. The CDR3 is CASSPGLAGGVLYTGELFF. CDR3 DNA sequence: TGTGCCAGCAGCCCAGGACTAGCGGGGGGAGTTTTGTACACCGGGGAGCTGTTTTTT. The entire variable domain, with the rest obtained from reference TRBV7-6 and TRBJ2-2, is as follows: GAGVSQSPRYKVTKRGQDVALRCDPISGHVSLYWYRQALGQGPEFLTYFNYEAQQDKSGLPNDRFSAERPEGSISTLTIQRTEQRDSAMYRCASSPGLAGGVLYTGELFFGEGSRLTVL.

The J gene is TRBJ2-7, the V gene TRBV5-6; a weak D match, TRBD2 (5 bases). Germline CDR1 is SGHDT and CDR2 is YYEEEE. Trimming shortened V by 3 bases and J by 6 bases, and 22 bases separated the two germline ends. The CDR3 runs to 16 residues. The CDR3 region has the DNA TGTGCCAGCAGCTGGCGGGCACGGGCCGCACAAGGCGAGCAGTACTTC. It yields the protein CASSWRARAAQGEQYF.

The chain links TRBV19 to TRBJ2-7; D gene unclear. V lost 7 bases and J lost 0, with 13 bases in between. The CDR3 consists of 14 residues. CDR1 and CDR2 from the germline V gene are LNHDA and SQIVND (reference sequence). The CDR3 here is CASKATATSYEQYF. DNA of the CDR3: TGTGCCAGTAAGGCGACCGCTACCTCCTACGAGCAGTACTTC.

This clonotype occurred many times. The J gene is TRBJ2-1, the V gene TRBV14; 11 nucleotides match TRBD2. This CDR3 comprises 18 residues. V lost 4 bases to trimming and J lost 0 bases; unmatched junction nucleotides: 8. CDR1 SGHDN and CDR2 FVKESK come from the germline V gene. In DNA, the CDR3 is TGTGCCAGCAGCCCCCTCCTACTAGCGGGGGACTCCTACAATGAGCAGTTCTTC. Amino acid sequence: CASSPLLLAGDSYNEQFF. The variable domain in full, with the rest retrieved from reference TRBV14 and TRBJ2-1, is EAGVTQFPSHSVIEKGQTVTLRCDPISGHDNLYWYRRVMGKEIKFLLHFVKESKQDESGMPNNRFLAERTGGTYSTLKVQPAELEDSGVYFCASSPLLLAGDSYNEQFFGPGTRLTVL.

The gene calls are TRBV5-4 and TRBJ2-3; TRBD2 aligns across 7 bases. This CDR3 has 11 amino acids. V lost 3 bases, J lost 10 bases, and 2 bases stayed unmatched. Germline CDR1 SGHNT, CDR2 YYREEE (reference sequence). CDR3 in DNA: TGTGCCAGCAGCTGGGGGGGGGCGCAGTATTTT. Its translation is CASSWGGAQYF.

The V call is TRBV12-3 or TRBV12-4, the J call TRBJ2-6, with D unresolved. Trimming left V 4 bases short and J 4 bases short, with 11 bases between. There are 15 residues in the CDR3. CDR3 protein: CASSSTIYGANVLTF. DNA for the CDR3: TGTGCCAGCAGTTCAACGATCTACGGGGCCAACGTCCTGACTTTC.

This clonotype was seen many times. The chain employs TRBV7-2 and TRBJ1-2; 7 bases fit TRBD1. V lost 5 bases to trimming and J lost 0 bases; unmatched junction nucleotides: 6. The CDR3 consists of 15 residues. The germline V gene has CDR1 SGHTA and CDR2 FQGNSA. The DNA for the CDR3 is TGTGCCAGCAGCCCAGGGGGGGGATCTAACTATGGCTACACCTTC. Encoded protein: CASSPGGGSNYGYTF.

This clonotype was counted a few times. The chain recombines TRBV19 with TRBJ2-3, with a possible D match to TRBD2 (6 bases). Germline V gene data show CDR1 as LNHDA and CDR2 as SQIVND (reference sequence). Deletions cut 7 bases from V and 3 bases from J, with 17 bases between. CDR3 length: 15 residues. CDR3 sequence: CASNPRGVSTDTQYF. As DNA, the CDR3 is TGTGCCAGTAACCCTCGCGGGGTTAGTACAGATACGCAGTATTTT.

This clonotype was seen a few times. CDR3 DNA: TGCGCCAGCAAGCGGGGGGCCACCCAAGAGACCCAGTACTTC. It encodes CASKRGATQETQYF. V is TRBV5-1 and J is TRBJ2-5; 9 bases map to TRBD2. Per germline, CDR1 SGHRS and CDR2 YFSETQ. The CDR3 extends over 14 amino acids. J gave up 1 base and V 6 bases, and 4 bases lay outside the gene matches. Variable domain in full (rest from reference TRBV5-1 and TRBJ2-5): KAGVTQTPRYLIKTRGQQVTLSCSPISGHRSVSWYQQTPGQGLQFLFEYFSETQRNKGNFPGRFSGRQFSNSRSEMNVSTLELGDSALYLCASKRGATQETQYFGPGTRLLVL.

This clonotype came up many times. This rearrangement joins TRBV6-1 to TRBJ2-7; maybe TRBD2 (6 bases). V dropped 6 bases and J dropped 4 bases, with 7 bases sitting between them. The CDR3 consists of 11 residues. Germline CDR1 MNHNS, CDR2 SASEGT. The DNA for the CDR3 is TGTGCCAGCAGGGGGACTTACGAGCAGTACTTC. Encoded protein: CASRGTYEQYF.

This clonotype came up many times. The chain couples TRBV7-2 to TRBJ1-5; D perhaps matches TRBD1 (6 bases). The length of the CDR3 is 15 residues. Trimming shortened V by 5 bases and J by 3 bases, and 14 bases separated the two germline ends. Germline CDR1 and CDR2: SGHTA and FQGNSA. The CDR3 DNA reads TGTGCCAGCAGCCTCGAGACAGGTACCAATCAGCCCCAGCATTTT. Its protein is CASSLETGTNQPQHF.

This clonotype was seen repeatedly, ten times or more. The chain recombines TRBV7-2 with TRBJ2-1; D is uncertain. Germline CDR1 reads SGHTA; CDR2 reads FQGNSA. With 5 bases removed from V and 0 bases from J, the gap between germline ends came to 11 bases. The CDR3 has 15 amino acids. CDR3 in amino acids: CASSPWGSSYNEQFF. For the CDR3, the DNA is TGTGCCAGCAGCCCCTGGGGTAGCTCCTACAATGAGCAGTTCTTC. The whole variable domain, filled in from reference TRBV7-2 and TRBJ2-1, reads GAGVSQSPSNKVTEKGKDVELRCDPISGHTALYWYRQSLGQGLEFLIYFQGNSAPDKSGLPSDRFSAERTGGSVSTLTIQRTQQEDSAVYLCASSPWGSSYNEQFFGPGTRLTVL.

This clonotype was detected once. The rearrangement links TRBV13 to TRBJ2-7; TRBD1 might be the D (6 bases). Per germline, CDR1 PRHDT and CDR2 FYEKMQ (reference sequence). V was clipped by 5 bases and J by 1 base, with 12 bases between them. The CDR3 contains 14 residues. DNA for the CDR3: TGTGCCAGCAGCGTCTGGCAGGGGTCCTACGAGCAGTACTTC. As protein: CASSVWQGSYEQYF.

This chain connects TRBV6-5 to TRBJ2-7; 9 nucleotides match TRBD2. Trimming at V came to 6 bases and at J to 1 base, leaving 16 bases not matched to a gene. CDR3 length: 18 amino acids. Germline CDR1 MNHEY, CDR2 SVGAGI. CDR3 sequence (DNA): TGTGCCAGCAGCCGAGGAGGCGTAGGACTAGCGCTATCCTACGAGCAGTACTTC. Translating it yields CASSRGGVGLALSYEQYF.

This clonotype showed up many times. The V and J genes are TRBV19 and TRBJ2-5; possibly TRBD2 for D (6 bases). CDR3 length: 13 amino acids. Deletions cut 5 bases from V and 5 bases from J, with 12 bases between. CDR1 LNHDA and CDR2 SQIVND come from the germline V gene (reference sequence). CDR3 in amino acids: CASSRGTLETQYF. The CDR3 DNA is TGTGCCAGTAGTCGCGGGACTTTGGAGACCCAGTACTTC. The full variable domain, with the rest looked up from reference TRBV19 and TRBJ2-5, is DGGITQSPKYLFRKEGQNVTLSCEQNLNHDAMYWYRQDPGQGLRLIYYSQIVNDFQKGDIAEGYSVSREKKESFPLTVTSAQKNPTAFYLCASSRGTLETQYFGPGTRLLVL.

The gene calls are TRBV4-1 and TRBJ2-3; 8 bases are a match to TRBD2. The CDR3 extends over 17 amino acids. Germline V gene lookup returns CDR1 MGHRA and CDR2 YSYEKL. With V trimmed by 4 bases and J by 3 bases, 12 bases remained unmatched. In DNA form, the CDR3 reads TGCGCCAGCAGCCGTAAACCGGGACTAGACCGGACAGATACGCAGTATTTT. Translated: CASSRKPGLDRTDTQYF.

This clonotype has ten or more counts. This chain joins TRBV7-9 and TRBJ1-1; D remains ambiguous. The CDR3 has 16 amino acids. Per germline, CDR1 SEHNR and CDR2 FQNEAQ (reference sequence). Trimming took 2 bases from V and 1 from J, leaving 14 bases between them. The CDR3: CASSLTPDLRNTEAFF. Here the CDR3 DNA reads TGTGCCAGCAGCTTAACGCCTGACCTGCGGAACACTGAAGCTTTCTTT.

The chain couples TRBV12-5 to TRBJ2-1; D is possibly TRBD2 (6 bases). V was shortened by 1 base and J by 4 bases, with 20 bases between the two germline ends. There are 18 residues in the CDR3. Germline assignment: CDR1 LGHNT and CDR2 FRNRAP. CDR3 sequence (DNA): TGTGCTAGTGGTTTGGCACCCTTGGGACTCACCATTTACAATGAGCAGTTCTTC. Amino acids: CASGLAPLGLTIYNEQFF.

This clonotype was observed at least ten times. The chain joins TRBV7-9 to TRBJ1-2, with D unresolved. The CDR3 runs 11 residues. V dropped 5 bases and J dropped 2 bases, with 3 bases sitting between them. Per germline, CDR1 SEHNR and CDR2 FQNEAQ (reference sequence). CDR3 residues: CASSKNYGYTF. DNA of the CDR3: TGTGCCAGCAGCAAAAACTATGGCTACACCTTC.

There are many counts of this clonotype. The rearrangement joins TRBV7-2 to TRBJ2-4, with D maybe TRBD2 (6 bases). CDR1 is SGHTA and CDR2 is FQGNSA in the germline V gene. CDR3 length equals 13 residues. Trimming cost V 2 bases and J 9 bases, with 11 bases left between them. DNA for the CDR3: TGTGCCAGCAGCTTAAACCGGGAGAGCATTCAGTACTTC. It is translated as CASSLNRESIQYF.